The 16 T cell receptor beta chains listed next were all sequenced from one sample in a study of identical twins. TCRdb reanalysed the 5' RACE reads using MiXCR and keeps one entry per CDR3 protein. Among around 490,000 distinct CDR3 sequences listed, roughly an eighth were seen once. This sample was shared with a second study, whose subject was yellow fever vaccine responses in identical twins.

Sequenced input: CD4+ T cells sorted from blood. These receptors came from a woman aged 18-29 years in good health.

The chain uses TRBV20-1 and TRBJ2-1; 8 positions agree with TRBD2. Trimming took 6 bases from V and 6 from J; bases not matched to a gene: 10. From germline, CDR1 is DFQATT and CDR2 SNEGSKA (reference sequence). The CDR3 totals 14 residues. The CDR3 DNA reads as TGCAGTGCGCCGCGCAGCGGGAGTGCCAATGAGCAGTTCTTC. Translation gives CSAPRSGSANEQFF.

This clonotype was seen ten or more times. The rearrangement joins TRBV6-1 to TRBJ2-7; maybe TRBD2 (5 bases). The CDR3 spans 13 residues. Per the germline V gene, CDR1 is MNHNS and CDR2 is SASEGT. Trimming removed 6 bases at V and 1 base at J, with 10 bases between. The CDR3 loop is CASRLGSSYEQYF. CDR3 DNA: TGTGCCAGCAGGCTTGGGAGTTCCTACGAGCAGTACTTC.

The rearrangement uses TRBV3-1 and TRBJ1-2; 7 bases agree with TRBD1. The V segment lost 0 bases and the J segment 4 bases; nucleotides outside the gene matches: 5. This CDR3 has 15 residues. Germline CDR1 and CDR2: LGHDT and YNNKEL (reference sequence). The CDR3 is CASSQDLGQIYGYTF. The CDR3 DNA reads TGTGCCAGCAGCCAAGACCTGGGACAGATCTATGGCTACACCTTC.

This clonotype was seen repeatedly, ten times or more. The chain has TRBV19 and TRBJ1-5; D is uncertain. V was trimmed by 1 base and J by 7 bases, leaving 11 bases between them. The CDR3 has 14 residues. The germline V gene encodes CDR1 LNHDA and CDR2 SQIVND (reference sequence). The CDR3 sequence is CASSIAGTDQPQHF. DNA of the CDR3: TGTGCCAGTAGTATAGCGGGCACAGACCAGCCCCAGCATTTT.

The CDR3 DNA follows: TGTGCCAGCAGCCCCCGGGGACAGGGATTGGGAGGCTACACCTTC. This sequence encodes CASSPRGQGLGGYTF. The chain employs TRBV7-2 and TRBJ1-2; 9 nucleotides match TRBD1. The J segment lost 8 bases and the V segment lost 5 bases, leaving 12 bases of the junction unmatched. CDR3 length: 15 residues. CDR1 and CDR2 (germline): SGHTA, FQGNSA.

CDR3 bases: TGTGCCAGCAGCCTGGATGGGGGCACCGAGCAGTTCTTC. This codes for CASSLDGGTEQFF. J is TRBJ2-1 and V is TRBV6-4; D might be TRBD1 (6 bases). V lost 6 bases and J lost 10, with 16 bases in between. In germline, CDR1 is MRHNA, CDR2 SNTAGT. The CDR3 is made up of 13 amino acids.

The chain employs TRBV6-1 and TRBJ2-1; D call uncertain. V gave up 7 bases and J gave up 4 bases, with 8 bases separating them. Germline-derived CDR1 and CDR2 are MNHNS and SASEGT. The CDR3 length is 12 residues. DNA for the CDR3: TGTGCCAGCAAAGTGACTTACAATGAGCAGTTCTTC. Amino acids: CASKVTYNEQFF.

In DNA form, the CDR3 reads TGTGCCAGCAGCCAACAGGGGTGGGGCTACACCTTC. Protein product: CASSQQGWGYTF. The chain couples TRBV3-1 to TRBJ1-2, with a tentative D call TRBD1 (6 bases). The germline CDR1 and CDR2 sequences are LGHDT and YNNKEL (reference sequence). The V gene lost 2 bases and the J gene lost 8 bases, with 9 bases spanning the gap. There are 12 residues in the CDR3.

This clonotype was seen at least ten times. The gene calls are TRBV29-1 and TRBJ1-5; D gene ambiguous. This CDR3 contains 14 residues. The V and J ends lost 6 bases and 7 bases respectively, with 19 bases between them. Germline V gene data show CDR1 as SQVTM and CDR2 as ANQGSEA. The CDR3 DNA reads as TGCAGCGTAGCCCCAGACGGGGTAGAGCAGCCCCAGCATTTT. It encodes CSVAPDGVEQPQHF. The entire variable domain, with the rest obtained from reference TRBV29-1 and TRBJ1-5, is as follows: SAVISQKPSRDICQRGTSLTIQCQVDSQVTMMFWYRQQPGQSLTLIATANQGSEATYESGFVIDKFPISRPNLTFSTLTVSNMSPEDSSIYLCSVAPDGVEQPQHFGDGTRLSIL.

This clonotype was detected ten times or more. The gene calls are TRBV20-1 and TRBJ2-1; 11 bases line up with TRBD2. V lost 6 bases, J lost 6 bases, and 10 bases stayed unmatched. The CDR3 runs 15 residues. Germline CDR1 and CDR2: DFQATT and SNEGSKA (reference sequence). In nucleotides, the CDR3 is TGCAGTGCGACTAGCGGGACCCCCCCTTTCAATGAGCAGTTCTTC. It is translated as CSATSGTPPFNEQFF.

The genes are TRBV5-1 and TRBJ2-3; D is ambiguous. Germline CDR1 SGHRS, CDR2 YFSETQ. The CDR3 has 12 amino acids. V lost 3 bases and J lost 6, with 8 bases in between. CDR3 coding DNA: TGCGCCAGCAGCTCTAACGGGGATACGCAGTATTTT. Encoded protein: CASSSNGDTQYF.

This clonotype was counted ten times or more. The CDR3 protein is CASSSITKREKLFF. DNA for the CDR3: TGTGCCAGCAGTAGCATAACTAAAAGGGAAAAACTGTTTTTT. The V gene is TRBV6-1, the J gene TRBJ1-4; D gene ambiguous. V was cut by 5 bases and J by 8 bases, with 15 bases left in between. The CDR3 has 14 residues. CDR1 MNHNS and CDR2 SASEGT come from the germline V gene.

The chain is built from TRBV14 and TRBJ2-7, with TRBD1 identical over 10 bases. The germline gives CDR1 SGHDN, CDR2 FVKESK. The CDR3 length is 17 residues. V lost 4 bases, J lost 7 bases, and 16 bases stayed unmatched. The CDR3 region is CASSLGTGEKLYGEQYF. CDR3 DNA: TGTGCCAGCAGCCTGGGGACAGGGGAGAAGTTATATGGTGAGCAGTACTTC.

This clonotype was picked up many times. The DNA of the CDR3 is TGTGCCTCCCACCGGGCGGGAGGCACCGGGGAGCTGTTTTTT. This gives the protein CASHRAGGTGELFF. This chain connects TRBV12-3 or TRBV12-4 to TRBJ2-2; 8 bases map to TRBD2. Trimming took 11 bases from V and 4 from J; bases not matched to a gene: 9. The CDR3 sequence is 14 residues long.

Only a few counts were recorded for this clonotype. This chain uses TRBV14 with TRBJ2-3, with 7 bases identical to TRBD1. Unmatched junction bases numbered 6, after V lost 4 bases and J lost 2 bases. The length of the CDR3 is 15 residues. Germline CDR1 SGHDN, CDR2 FVKESK. CDR3 DNA sequence: TGTGCCAGCAGCCGGGACAGCCGCCCCACAGATACGCAGTATTTT. Translation gives CASSRDSRPTDTQYF. The full variable domain, completed using reference TRBV14 and TRBJ2-3, is EAGVTQFPSHSVIEKGQTVTLRCDPISGHDNLYWYRRVMGKEIKFLLHFVKESKQDESGMPNNRFLAERTGGTYSTLKVQPAELEDSGVYFCASSRDSRPTDTQYFGPGTRLTVL.

This clonotype was detected only a few times. This sequence joins TRBV20-1 and TRBJ1-1; D may be TRBD1 (6 bases). CDR3 size: 14 residues. Germline CDR1 is DFQATT and CDR2 is SNEGSKA (reference sequence). The V and J ends lost 2 bases and 5 bases respectively, with 15 bases between them. This chain's CDR3 is CSARPRGRGTEAFF. Here the CDR3 DNA reads TGCAGTGCTAGACCTCGGGGGCGGGGGACTGAAGCTTTCTTT.